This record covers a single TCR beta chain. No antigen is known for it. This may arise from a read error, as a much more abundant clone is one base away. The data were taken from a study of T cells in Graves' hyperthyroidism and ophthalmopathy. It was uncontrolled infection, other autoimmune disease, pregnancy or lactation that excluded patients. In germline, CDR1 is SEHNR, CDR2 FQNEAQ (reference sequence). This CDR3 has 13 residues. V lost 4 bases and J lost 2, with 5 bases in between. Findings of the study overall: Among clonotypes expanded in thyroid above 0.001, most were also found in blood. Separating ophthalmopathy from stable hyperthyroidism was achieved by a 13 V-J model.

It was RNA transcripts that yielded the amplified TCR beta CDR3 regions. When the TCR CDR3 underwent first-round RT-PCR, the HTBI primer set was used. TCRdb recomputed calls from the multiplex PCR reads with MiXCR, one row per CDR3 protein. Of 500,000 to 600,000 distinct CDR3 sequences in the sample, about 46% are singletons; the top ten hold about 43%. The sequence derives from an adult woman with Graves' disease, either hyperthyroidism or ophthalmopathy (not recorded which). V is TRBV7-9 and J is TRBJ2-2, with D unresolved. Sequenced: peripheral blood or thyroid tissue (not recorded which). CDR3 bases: TGTGCCAGCAGCTCTGATAACACCGGGGAGCTGTTTTTT. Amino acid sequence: CASSSDNTGELFF.